The rows below give T cell receptor beta chains drawn from one sample of a study of blood T cell repertoires in COVID-19. Clones were sequenced by immunoSEQ multiplex PCR, and TCRdb holds only the in-frame ones, with some missing. The sample includes roughly 150,000 clones, about 81% of them seen just once. Input material: peripheral blood. Source of these receptors: a human donor in a cohort sampled during active COVID-19. Both conserved end residues are part of each CDR3. The D gene is left open where the match is weak. A clone size is listed for some rows: how often the clone was seen (once, few, many), or a class if it is expanded.

clone_size	j_call	v_call	d_call	cdr3_nt	cdr3_aa
NA	TRBJ1-2	TRBV28	TRBD1	TGTGCCAGCACCAGCACAGGGGGCTTACTTGGGGGCTACACCTTC	CASTSTGGLLGGYTF
NA	TRBJ2-5	TRBV25-1	NA	TGTGCCAGCAGTGACGTTCCAGCGGCGGAGACCCAGTACTTC	CASSDVPAAETQYF
NA	TRBJ1-2	TRBV2	TRBD1	TGTGCCAGCATGAAAGGGGACAGTCTCTATGGCTACACCTTC	CASMKGDSLYGYTF
many	TRBJ2-3	TRBV6-6	NA	TGTGCCAGCAGGCGAGCGGAGGACACAGATACGCAGTATTTT	CASRRAEDTDTQYF
NA	TRBJ2-5	TRBV25-1	NA	TGTGCCAGCAGTGGAGGGACCCAGTACTTC	CASSGGTQYF
NA	TRBJ2-6	TRBV4-2	TRBD1	TGTGCCAGCAGCCAAAGGCAGGGGGCTAACTCTGGGGCCAACGTCCTGACTTTC	CASSQRQGANSGANVLTF
NA	TRBJ1-1	TRBV5-1	NA	TGCGCCAGCAGTAGCGGGGAAGCTGACACTGAAGCTTTCTTT	CASSSGEADTEAFF
NA	TRBJ1-6	TRBV30	NA	TGTGCCTGGAGTACAAACAGGGACTCACCCCTCCACTTT	CAWSTNRDSPLHF
NA	TRBJ2-1	TRBV13	TRBD2	TGTGCCAGCAGCTTACGACTAGCGGCCAATGAGCAGTTCTTC	CASSLRLAANEQFF
NA	TRBJ2-2	TRBV6-5	TRBD2	TGTGCCAGCAGTTACGGACTAGCCGGGGAGCTGTTTTTT	CASSYGLAGELFF
NA	TRBJ1-2	TRBV6-5	NA	TGTGCCAGCAGTTACTCGGGACACCTAAACTATGGCTACACCTTC	CASSYSGHLNYGYTF
NA	TRBJ1-2	TRBV29-1	NA	TGCAGCGTTGCGAAACAGGAGAACTATGGCTACACCTTC	CSVAKQENYGYTF
many	TRBJ1-5	TRBV12-3/TRBV12-4	NA	TGTGCCAGCAGTTTGGGGGGGGGACAGCCCCAGCATTTT	CASSLGGGQPQHF
NA	TRBJ1-4	TRBV18	NA	TGTGCCAGCTCACCAAACAGGGTTCAATTACTGGCTAATGAAAAACTGTTTTTT	CASSPNRVQLLANEKLFF
NA	TRBJ2-1	TRBV4-1	TRBD2	TGCGCCAGCATGAGGGACTATAGCTCCTACAATGAGCAGTTCTTC	CASMRDYSSYNEQFF
NA	TRBJ2-3	TRBV6-5	TRBD1	TGTGCCAGCAGTTACGACAGGGAGACAGATACGCAGTATTTT	CASSYDRETDTQYF
NA	TRBJ2-7	TRBV18	TRBD2	TGTGCCAGCTCAGCCACCGGGAGCGGGGGGTACTCCTACGAGCAGTACTTC	CASSATGSGGYSYEQYF
NA	TRBJ2-3	TRBV19	TRBD1	TGTGCCAGTCGTCAGGGGGCCTTGACAGATACGCAGTATTTT	CASRQGALTDTQYF
few	TRBJ2-1	TRBV19	NA	TGTGCCAGTAGTATTTCTCCCAGGGGGGATTACAATGAGCAGTTCTTC	CASSISPRGDYNEQFF
NA	TRBJ1-1	TRBV29-1	NA	TGCAGCGTCCCATTCGGGTCCGTGAACACTGAAGCTTTCTTT	CSVPFGSVNTEAFF
NA	TRBJ2-2	TRBV7-9	TRBD2	TGTGCCAGCAGCTTGAGGACTAGCGAGAACACCGGGGAGCTGTTTTTT	CASSLRTSENTGELFF
NA	TRBJ2-5	TRBV7-9	NA	TGTGCCAGCAGCGAGCAAGAGACCCAGTACTTC	CASSEQETQYF
NA	TRBJ2-1	TRBV4-1	TRBD1	TGCGCCAGCAGCCAACAGGGGGACAGCCTCTACAATGAGCAGTTCTTC	CASSQQGDSLYNEQFF
NA	TRBJ2-7	TRBV5-5	NA	TGTGCCAGCAGCTTGCCTCAGCGTTCCTACGAGCAGTACTTC	CASSLPQRSYEQYF
NA	TRBJ2-5	TRBV5-1	NA	TGCGCCAGCAGCAAGGAGGACAGCCGCACCCAGTACTTC	CASSKEDSRTQYF
NA	TRBJ1-2	TRBV5-6	TRBD1	TGTGCCAGCAGCTCGGGACAGAACTATGGCTACACCTTC	CASSSGQNYGYTF
NA	TRBJ2-1	TRBV27	TRBD2	TGTGCCAGCAGTTTATTTGGTAGCGGGGGATACAATGAGCAGTTCTTC	CASSLFGSGGYNEQFF
NA	TRBJ1-3	TRBV28	NA	TGTGCCAGCAGTTTCACAGGCCTGAACTCTGGAAACACCATATATTTT	CASSFTGLNSGNTIYF
NA	TRBJ2-5	TRBV7-9	TRBD1	TGTGCCAGCAGCCCAGGGACAGAATCAGAGACCCAGTACTTC	CASSPGTESETQYF
NA	TRBJ1-1	TRBV6-1	NA	TGTGCCAGCAGTGAAGCGCGGGGAGACACTGAAGCTTTCTTT	CASSEARGDTEAFF
NA	TRBJ2-3	TRBV10-2	TRBD2	TGCGCCAGCAGTGTGCCCGAAATAGCGGGATCTAGCACAGATACGCAGTATTTT	CASSVPEIAGSSTDTQYF
NA	TRBJ2-1	TRBV14	NA	TGTGCCAGCAGCCAACTAGCCGACAATGAGCAGTTCTTC	CASSQLADNEQFF
NA	TRBJ2-3	TRBV4-2	NA	TGTGCCAGCAGCTCCACACCCCCCACAGATACGCAGTATTTT	CASSSTPPTDTQYF
NA	TRBJ1-3	TRBV18	NA	TGTGCCAGCTCACCTCTAGGACAGCGTGGAAACACCATATATTTT	CASSPLGQRGNTIYF
NA	TRBJ1-5	TRBV7-8	NA	TGTGCCAGCAGCTTAGGAGGCCCTAATCAGCCCCAGCATTTT	CASSLGGPNQPQHF
few	TRBJ2-7	TRBV4-1	NA	TGCGCCAGCAGCCAAAGTGGGGGCGTAGGGTGGAGCGGGAATAGGCACGAGCAGTACTTC	CASSQSGGVGWSGNRHEQYF
NA	TRBJ2-7	TRBV30	NA	TGTGCCTGGAGTGGGCAGACTATCAGGGAGCAGTACTTC	CAWSGQTIREQYF
NA	TRBJ2-7	TRBV7-2	TRBD2	TGTGCCAGCAGCCCGTGGACTAGCGGGTACGAGCAGTACTTC	CASSPWTSGYEQYF
NA	TRBJ1-5	TRBV10-2	NA	TGCGCCAGCAGTGAGTCGGGGGGGAGGTATCAGCCCCAGCATTTT	CASSESGGRYQPQHF
NA	TRBJ1-2	TRBV2	NA	TGTGCCAGCAGGAACAGGGCCCCGTTGAGGGGCTACACCTTC	CASRNRAPLRGYTF
NA	TRBJ1-3	TRBV4-1	TRBD1	TGCGCCAGCAGCCCAGGGGGCCAGTCTGGAAACACCATATATTTT	CASSPGGQSGNTIYF
NA	TRBJ2-2	TRBV18	TRBD1	TGTGCCAGCTCACCACGATTCCGGGACAGGGTTAACACCGGGGAGCTGTTTTTT	CASSPRFRDRVNTGELFF
NA	TRBJ2-7	TRBV19	TRBD1	TGTGCCAGCAGACAGGGCTCCTACGAGCAGTACTTC	CASRQGSYEQYF
NA	TRBJ2-5	TRBV27	TRBD2	TGTGCCAGCAGCCCGACTAGCGGGGTTACCCCCCCAGAGACCCAGTACTTC	CASSPTSGVTPPETQYF
NA	TRBJ2-2	TRBV4-3	NA	TGCGCCAGCAGCCAAGTTAGCGGCTCCCCCGGGGAGCTGTTTTTT	CASSQVSGSPGELFF
NA	TRBJ1-1	TRBV30	NA	TGTGCCTGGTTGGCAGGGGCCTATTCGTCTGAAGCTTTCTTT	CAWLAGAYSSEAFF
NA	TRBJ1-1	TRBV13	NA	TGTGCCAGCAGCGGTAGGGGTCGCACTGAAGCTTTCTTT	CASSGRGRTEAFF
NA	TRBJ1-2	TRBV27	NA	TGTGCCAGCAGCATTAGACAGCTCGATGGCTATGGCTACACCTTC	CASSIRQLDGYGYTF
NA	TRBJ1-1	TRBV5-6	NA	TGTGCCAGCAGCTTCGATCGGGGTAACACTGAAGCTTTCTTT	CASSFDRGNTEAFF
NA	TRBJ1-5	TRBV28	NA	TGTGCCAGCAAGGTGGGGGCGGATAGCAATCAGCCCCAGCATTTT	CASKVGADSNQPQHF
NA	TRBJ2-7	TRBV6-1	TRBD2	TGTGCCAGCAGTGAGTGGGGACTAGCGGGAGATCCGAGCTCCTACGAGCAGTACTTC	CASSEWGLAGDPSSYEQYF
NA	TRBJ2-7	TRBV27	TRBD1	TGTGCCAGCAGTCCCTCTTGGGACAGGGGCCCTAAGGGGCAGTACTTC	CASSPSWDRGPKGQYF
NA	TRBJ2-5	TRBV24-1	NA	TGTGCCACCTCCCCCCGGGAATTGCCGGGGACCCAGTACTTC	CATSPRELPGTQYF